The 15 T cell receptor beta chains below all came from one sample that was sequenced in a study of identical twins. TCRdb fed the 5' RACE reads into MiXCR, producing one record per CDR3 protein. The repertoire includes around 140,000 distinct CDR3 sequences, approximately 4% of them detected once, and approximately 7.7% sits in the top ten. Sequenced material: memory T cells sorted from blood. The source is a young man in good health.

The chain joins TRBV5-1 to TRBJ1-3, with TRBD1 identical over 7 bases. The CDR3 covers 13 residues. The V segment lost 4 bases and the J segment 5 bases; nucleotides outside the gene matches: 3. Germline V gene sequence: CDR1 SGHRS, CDR2 YFSETQ. Here the CDR3 DNA reads TGCGCCAGCAGCCGACAGGGCCGAAACACCATATATTTT. Amino acid sequence: CASSRQGRNTIYF.

This clonotype was observed at least ten times. The chain employs TRBV19 and TRBJ1-5, with 7 bases lining up with TRBD1. Germline V gene lookup returns CDR1 LNHDA and CDR2 SQIVND (reference sequence). V trimming: 2 bases; J trimming: 2 bases; junction bases outside the gene matches: 6. This CDR3 has 16 residues. Here the CDR3 reads CASSINPTGGNQPQHF. The CDR3 region has the DNA TGTGCCAGTAGTATAAACCCTACAGGGGGCAATCAGCCCCAGCATTTT.

This clonotype appeared many times. This chain joins TRBV7-2 and TRBJ2-5; tentative D call: TRBD2 (7 bases). V dropped 8 bases and J dropped 4 bases, with 20 bases sitting between them. This CDR3 contains 15 residues. CDR1 is SGHTA and CDR2 is FQGNSA in the germline V gene. CDR3 sequence (DNA): TGTGCCAGCTGCCAAATTTTGGGGGGGGCAGAGACCCAGTACTTC. Translation: CASCQILGGAETQYF.

This clonotype was counted ten times or more. V gene TRBV24-1 combines with J gene TRBJ2-7, with a weak D call TRBD2 (7 bases). The V gene lost 3 bases and the J gene lost 2 bases, with 16 bases spanning the gap. The CDR3 contains 16 residues. Germline lookup yields CDR1 KGHDR and CDR2 SFDVKD. CDR3 coding DNA: TGTGCCACCAGTGATCTGGGGGGGGGCCTACCCTACGAGCAGTACTTC. Residues: CATSDLGGGLPYEQYF.

This clonotype was seen many times. The chain links TRBV12-3 or TRBV12-4 to TRBJ1-1; no clear D gene. CDR3 length: 12 residues. The V end lost 3 bases, the J end lost 6 bases, and 8 bases lay between the germline ends. The CDR3 nucleotides are TGTGCCAGCAGTTTGAAAGTGGCTGAAGCTTTCTTT. Translating gives CASSLKVAEAFF.

This clonotype was recorded many times. The chain couples TRBV29-1 to TRBJ2-2, with a weak D call TRBD2 (6 bases). CDR1 and CDR2 (germline): SQVTM, ANQGSEA. Trimming took 7 bases from V and 1 from J, leaving 16 bases between them. The length of the CDR3 is 15 residues. CDR3 protein: CSAHGGRGNTGELFF. Written as DNA, the CDR3 is TGCAGCGCCCACGGGGGTAGGGGGAACACCGGGGAGCTGTTTTTT.

Ten or more counts support this clonotype. This chain links TRBV7-6 with TRBJ1-4, with TRBD1 matching over 10 bases. After removal of 6 bases from V and 2 bases from J, the junction contained 3 bases not matched to a gene. CDR1 is SGHVS and CDR2 is FNYEAQ in the germline V gene. The CDR3 is 15 amino acids. CDR3 sequence: CASRGTGATNEKLFF. The CDR3 nucleotides read TGTGCCAGCAGGGGGACAGGGGCGACTAATGAAAAACTGTTTTTT.

The V and J genes are TRBV5-8 and TRBJ2-1; D gene ambiguous. Per the germline V gene, CDR1 is SGHTS and CDR2 is YDEGEE. The CDR3 spans 15 residues. V dropped 2 bases and J dropped 0 bases, with 9 bases sitting between them. CDR3 nucleotides: TGTGCCAGCAGCTTCTCCCTGAGCTCCTACAATGAGCAGTTCTTC. It specifies CASSFSLSSYNEQFF.

This clonotype was seen at least ten times. The rearrangement links TRBV27 to TRBJ2-1; D is perhaps TRBD2 (5 bases). The CDR3 sequence is 12 residues long. The germline CDR1 and CDR2 sequences are MNHEY and SMNVEV (reference sequence). Trimming removed 5 bases from V and 11 bases from J, with 13 bases in between. DNA of the CDR3: TGTGCCAGCAGTACTCAGGACTGGAAGCAGTTCTTC. It encodes CASSTQDWKQFF.

This clonotype has a count of ten or more. This sequence joins TRBV7-2 and TRBJ2-3, with TRBD2 identical over 7 bases. This CDR3 is built from 13 residues. In germline, CDR1 is SGHTA, CDR2 FQGNSA. After removal of 7 bases from V and 11 bases from J, the junction contained 12 bases not matched to a gene. CDR3 protein: CASTVQGSGGQYF. For the CDR3, the DNA is TGTGCCAGCACCGTACAAGGGTCGGGAGGGCAGTATTTT.

This clonotype was observed at least ten times. The chain joins TRBV7-2 to TRBJ1-1; D gene uncertain. Germline V gene lookup returns CDR1 SGHTA and CDR2 FQGNSA. This CDR3 comprises 12 residues. V lost 5 bases, J lost 4 bases, and 8 bases lay in between. The DNA for the CDR3 is TGTGCCAGCAGCGCAGACCTCACTGAAGCTTTCTTT. Translated, it gives CASSADLTEAFF.

V and J are TRBV6-5 and TRBJ2-2, with D perhaps TRBD1 (6 bases). CDR1 is MNHEY and CDR2 is SVGAGI in the germline V gene. Trimming took off 1 base at V and 5 bases at J, with 11 bases between the two ends. The CDR3 contains 15 residues. CDR3 nucleotides: TGTGCCAGCAGTTACTTTTTCAGGGGTACCGGGGAGCTGTTTTTT. This sequence encodes CASSYFFRGTGELFF.

This clonotype showed up many times. J is TRBJ2-5 and V is TRBV11-2, with 13 bases aligning to TRBD2. Trimming removed 5 bases from V and 5 bases from J; junction bases left unmatched: 14. The CDR3 consists of 18 residues. Germline values: CDR1 SGHAT, CDR2 FQNNGV. CDR3 residues: CASSAGTSGARGGETQYF. The CDR3 DNA sequence: TGTGCCAGCAGCGCCGGGACTAGCGGGGCTCGGGGAGGCGAGACCCAGTACTTC.

The sample holds many counts of this clonotype. This chain connects TRBV20-1 to TRBJ2-1; 7 nucleotides line up with TRBD2. V lost 3 bases and J lost 9; bases outside the gene matches: 17. This CDR3 is 16 amino acids long. Germline CDR1 DFQATT, CDR2 SNEGSKA (reference sequence). CDR3 DNA: TGCAGTGCTAGCGCCCCGAAGGCGGGAGTGTTTCGTGAGCAGTTCTTC. It specifies CSASAPKAGVFREQFF.

A few counts support this clonotype. This chain connects TRBV2 to TRBJ1-5, with TRBD1 identical over 8 bases. The trim removed 5 bases at V and 5 bases at J, leaving 8 bases unmatched. CDR1 SNHLY and CDR2 FYNNEI come from the germline V gene. The CDR3 has 15 amino acids. The CDR3 region is CASSRIQGGDQPQHF. As DNA, the CDR3 is TGTGCCAGCAGTAGAATACAGGGGGGAGATCAGCCCCAGCATTTT.